The clone carrying this T cell receptor (beta chain) has only one observation. The data stem from a study of technical replicates of blood from several donors. TCRdb's table, derived via immunoSEQ multiplex PCR, lists solely in-frame clones and lacks some. The sample shows about 89,000 clones, approximately 93% of them seen only once. This sequence was found in a human donor in good health. Sequencing was performed on T cells isolated from PBMCs.

The DNA for the CDR3 is TGTGCCAGCAGATTAGCGGGAGCAACCTACGAGCAGTACTTC. It is translated as CASRLAGATYEQYF. The chain links TRBV27 to TRBJ2-7; 9 bases align to TRBD2. The V gene end was trimmed by 6 bases and the J gene end by 2 bases; junction bases not matched to a gene: 5. The CDR3 contains 14 residues. The germline gives CDR1 MNHEY, CDR2 SMNVEV (reference sequence).